Given below is one T cell receptor beta chain in context. As yet, its antigen is unknown. Each donor was a healthy Caucasian. From the 5' RACE reads, TCRdb called clonotypes with MiXCR, one entry per CDR3 protein. This sample has about 520,000 distinct CDR3 sequences, with under 25% found just once. This specimen comes from a study of identical twins. The study, taken as a whole, reports: In zero-insertion analyses, partial confounding could arise from invariant MAIT and iNKT cells. Not following the same donors, the study drew its conclusions from cross-sectional statistical analysis. Twins' excess sharing was less marked for out-of-frame beta sequences.

Germline-derived CDR1 and CDR2 are SNHLY and FYNNEI. The CDR3 runs to 13 residues. The J segment lost 15 bases and the V segment lost 7 bases, leaving 11 bases of the junction unmatched. This sample was shared with a second study, whose subject was T cells expressing NK-cell markers.

The V call is TRBV2, the J call TRBJ2-1, with 11 positions matching TRBD2. Sequenced: CD4+ T cells sorted from blood. This TCR was sampled from a woman in her late teens or twenties in good health. The CDR3 spells CASIVVAGGPLFF. CDR3 coding DNA: TGTGCCAGCATAGTAGTAGCGGGAGGGCCCCTGTTCTTC. Full variable domain (remainder filled in from reference TRBV2 and TRBJ2-1): EPEVTQTPSHQVTQMGQEVILRCVPISNHLYFYWYRQILGQKVEFLVSFYNNEISEKSEIFDDQFSVERPDGSNFTLKIRSTKLEDSAMYFCASIVVAGGPLFFGPGTRLTVL.